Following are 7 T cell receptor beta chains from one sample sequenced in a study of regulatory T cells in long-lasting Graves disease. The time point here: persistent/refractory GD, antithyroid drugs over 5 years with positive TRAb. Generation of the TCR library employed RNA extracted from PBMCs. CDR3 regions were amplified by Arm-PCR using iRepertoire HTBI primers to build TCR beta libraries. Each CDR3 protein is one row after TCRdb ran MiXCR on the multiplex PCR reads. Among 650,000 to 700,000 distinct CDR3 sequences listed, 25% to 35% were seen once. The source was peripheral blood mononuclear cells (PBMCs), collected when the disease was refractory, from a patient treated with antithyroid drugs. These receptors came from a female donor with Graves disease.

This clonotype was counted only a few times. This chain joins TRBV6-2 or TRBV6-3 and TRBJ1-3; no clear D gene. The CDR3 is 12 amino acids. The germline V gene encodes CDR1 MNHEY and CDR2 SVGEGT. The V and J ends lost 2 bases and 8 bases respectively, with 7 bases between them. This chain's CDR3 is CASSYHQDTIYF. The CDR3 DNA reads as TGTGCCAGCAGTTACCACCAGGACACCATATATTTT.

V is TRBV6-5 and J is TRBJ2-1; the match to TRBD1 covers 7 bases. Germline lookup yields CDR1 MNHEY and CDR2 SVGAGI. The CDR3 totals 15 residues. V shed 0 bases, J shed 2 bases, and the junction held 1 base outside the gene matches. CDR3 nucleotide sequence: TGTGCCAGCAGTTACTCCGGGACAGCCTACAATGAGCAGTTCTTC. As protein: CASSYSGTAYNEQFF.

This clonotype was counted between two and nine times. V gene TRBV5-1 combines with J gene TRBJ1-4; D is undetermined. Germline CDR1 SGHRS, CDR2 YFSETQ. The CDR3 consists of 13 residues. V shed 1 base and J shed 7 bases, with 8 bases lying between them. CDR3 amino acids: CASSLRAREKLFF. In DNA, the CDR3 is TGCGCCAGCAGCTTGCGGGCTCGTGAAAAACTGTTTTTT. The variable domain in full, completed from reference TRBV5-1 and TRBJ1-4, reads KAGVTQTPRYLIKTRGQQVTLSCSPISGHRSVSWYQQTPGQGLQFLFEYFSETQRNKGNFPGRFSGRQFSNSRSEMNVSTLELGDSALYLCASSLRAREKLFFGSGTQLSVL.

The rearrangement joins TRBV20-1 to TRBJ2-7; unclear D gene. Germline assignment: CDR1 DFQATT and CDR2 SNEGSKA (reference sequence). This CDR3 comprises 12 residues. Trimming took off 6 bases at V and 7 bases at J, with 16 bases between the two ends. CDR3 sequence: CSADDLSREQYF. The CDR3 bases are TGCAGTGCCGATGATCTTTCCAGAGAGCAGTACTTC.

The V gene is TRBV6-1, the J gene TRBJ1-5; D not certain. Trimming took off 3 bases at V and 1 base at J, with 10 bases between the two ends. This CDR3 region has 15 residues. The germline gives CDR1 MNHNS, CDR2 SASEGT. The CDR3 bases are TGTGCCAGCAGTGAGTGGACGGCAAGCAATCAGCCCCAGCATTTT. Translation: CASSEWTASNQPQHF.

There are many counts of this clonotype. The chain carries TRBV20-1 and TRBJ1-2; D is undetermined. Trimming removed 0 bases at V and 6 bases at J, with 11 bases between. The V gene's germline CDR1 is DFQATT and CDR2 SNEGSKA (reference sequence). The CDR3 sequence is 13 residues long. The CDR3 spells CSARDLVGHGYTF. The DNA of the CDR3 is TGCAGTGCTAGAGATCTAGTAGGTCATGGCTACACCTTC.

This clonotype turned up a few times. The DNA of the CDR3 is TGTGCCAGCAGTGCCCTCGGCACACGGGGGACGAACACCGGGGAGCTGTTTTTT. Translating it yields CASSALGTRGTNTGELFF. The chain is built from TRBV6-1 and TRBJ2-2; D may be TRBD2 (6 bases). V shed 4 bases and J shed 0 bases, with 18 bases lying between them. Germline V gene sequence: CDR1 MNHNS, CDR2 SASEGT. The CDR3 loop spans 18 amino acids.